These 24 T cell receptor beta chains share one sample of origin, sequenced in a study of cytomegalovirus exposure and HLA in healthy donors (dated by TCRdb to the late 2010s). Libraries were prepared through the immunoSEQ multiplex PCR assay. A mixture of 60 forward primers for TCR Vbeta segments and 13 reverse primers for TCR Jbeta segments was used in the multiplex PCR. The table comes from immuneACCESS by way of TCRdb, which keeps in-frame sequences with V and J called. Part of the clones is missing from these tables; in studies checked, under half for an unresolved V gene and the rest for unknown reasons. Recorded for this sample are some 80,000 clones; around 76% of them occurred a single time. The ten biggest clones cover approximately 5.6% of the sample. Sequences were obtained from PBMCs. These receptors all stem from a young man in good health and CMV-seropositive.

With respect to this clone: A junction boundary mismatches the germline segment, possibly from a read error. The chain carries TRBV7-7 and TRBJ2-3, with 9 bases lining up with TRBD1. Per germline, CDR1 SSHAT and CDR2 FNYEAQ (reference sequence). This CDR3 is 15 amino acids long. The CDR3 spells CASSLRQGGTDTQYF. The CDR3 coding sequence is TGTGCTAGCAGCTTGCGACAGGGGGGCACAGATACGCAGTATTTT.

This clone was counted a few times. The V call is TRBV28, the J call TRBJ1-1, with TRBD1 identical over 7 bases. From germline, CDR1 is MDHEN and CDR2 SYDVKM. CDR3 length: 13 amino acids. Trimming took 6 bases from V and 3 from J; bases not matched to a gene: 4. The CDR3 loop reads CASRQGHYTEAFF. As DNA, the CDR3 is TGTGCCAGCAGACAGGGGCACTACACTGAAGCTTTCTTT.

This clone was picked up a small number of times. This sequence joins TRBV6-1 and TRBJ2-7, with 8 bases aligning to TRBD2. This CDR3 region has 13 residues. CDR1 and CDR2 from the germline V gene are MNHNS and SASEGT. Trimming removed 6 bases from V and 4 bases from J; junction bases left unmatched: 5. The CDR3 nucleotides are TGTGCCAGCAGGCGAGCGGGAGTATACGAGCAGTACTTC. Translated, it gives CASRRAGVYEQYF.

The V and J genes are TRBV9 and TRBJ2-3; no firm D call. The V gene lost 4 bases and the J gene lost 0 bases, with 9 bases spanning the gap. The CDR3 is 14 residues long. The V gene's germline CDR1 is SGDLS and CDR2 YYNGEE. CDR3 sequence (DNA): TGTGCCAGCAGCTACAGCTCTAGCACAGATACGCAGTATTTT. Translated: CASSYSSSTDTQYF.

The chain has TRBV9 and TRBJ1-4; unclear D gene. The CDR3 runs 17 residues. Trimming took 3 bases from V and 0 from J, leaving 15 bases between them. Germline V gene sequence: CDR1 SGDLS, CDR2 YYNGEE. The CDR3: CASSEAPQDSTNEKLFF. The CDR3 DNA follows: TGTGCCAGCAGCGAGGCCCCGCAGGACTCAACTAATGAAAAACTGTTTTTT.

This chain connects TRBV6-1 to TRBJ1-5; TRBD1 might be the D (6 bases). Germline V gives CDR1 MNHNS, CDR2 SASEGT. V dropped 2 bases and J dropped 9 bases, with 11 bases sitting between them. CDR3 size: 13 residues. Here the CDR3 DNA reads TGTGCCAGCAGTGAAAGGGTAGGGGGGCCCCAGCATTTT. Translated, it gives CASSERVGGPQHF.

The chain links TRBV7-9 to TRBJ2-2; D is perhaps TRBD2 (5 bases). The V end was cut by 4 bases, the J end by 4 bases, with 13 bases between. CDR1 is SEHNR and CDR2 is FQNEAQ in the germline V gene (reference sequence). There are 15 residues in the CDR3. CDR3 in DNA: TGTGCCAGCAGCTCGCCCCGGGGTAGCACCGGGGAGCTGTTTTTT. Translation gives CASSSPRGSTGELFF.

CDR3 sequence reads: CASSTTSASTDTQYF. CDR3 coding DNA: TGTGCCAGCAGCACCACTAGCGCTAGCACAGATACGCAGTATTTT. This chain links TRBV7-2 with TRBJ2-3; TRBD2 agrees at 7 bases. V was pared by 5 bases and J by 0 bases, with 5 bases of the junction left unmatched. The germline V gene encodes CDR1 SGHTA and CDR2 FQGNSA. This CDR3 is 15 amino acids long.

The J gene is TRBJ2-7, the V gene TRBV6-5, with D tentatively TRBD1 (6 bases). The CDR3 is 16 amino acids. Trimming pared 0 bases from V and 0 bases from J, leaving 12 bases between. From germline, CDR1 is MNHEY and CDR2 SVGAGI. The CDR3 sequence is CASSYSGTRSSYEQYF. The CDR3 DNA sequence: TGTGCCAGCAGTTACTCAGGGACAAGGAGCTCCTACGAGCAGTACTTC.

The gene calls are TRBV29-1 and TRBJ2-5; 10 nucleotides match TRBD1. The CDR3 totals 15 residues. With V trimmed by 4 bases and J by 7 bases, 12 bases remained unmatched. Germline V lookup: CDR1 SQVTM, CDR2 ANQGSEA. The CDR3 sequence: CSVGGGTGARGTQYF. The CDR3 bases are TGCAGCGTTGGGGGGGGGACAGGGGCTCGGGGGACCCAGTACTTC.

V usage is TRBV25-1 and J usage is TRBJ1-2; unclear D gene. V lost 5 bases and J 5 bases, leaving 12 bases between the germline ends. The CDR3 runs to 13 residues. The germline V gene has CDR1 MGHDK and CDR2 SYGVNS. The CDR3: CASSLELYYGYTF. The CDR3 coding sequence is TGTGCCAGCAGTTTAGAGTTATATTATGGCTACACCTTC.

The V gene is TRBV9, the J gene TRBJ2-6; TRBD2 might be the D (5 bases). The CDR3 is 16 residues long. V dropped 4 bases and J dropped 5 bases, with 16 bases sitting between them. CDR1 is SGDLS, CDR2 YYNGEE, per germline. CDR3 sequence (DNA): TGTGCCAGCAGCCCCCGGGAAAGTGACTGGGCCAACGTCCTGACTTTC. Translating it yields CASSPRESDWANVLTF. The variable domain in full, with the rest retrieved from reference TRBV9 and TRBJ2-6, is DSGVTQTPKHLITATGQRVTLRCSPRSGDLSVYWYQQSLDQGLQFLIQYYNGEERAKGNILERFSAQQFPDLHSELNLSSLELGDSALYFCASSPRESDWANVLTFGAGSRLTVL.

This clone has just one count. The rearrangement uses TRBV10-1 and TRBJ2-1; D is possibly TRBD2 (6 bases). The V gene's germline CDR1 is WNHNN and CDR2 SYGVQD (reference sequence). Trimming took 0 bases from V and 0 from J, leaving 9 bases between them. The CDR3 is 16 amino acids. The CDR3 spells CASSESRGFSYNEQFF. The CDR3 nucleotides are TGCGCCAGCAGTGAGTCGCGGGGATTCTCCTACAATGAGCAGTTCTTC.

The V and J genes are TRBV29-1 and TRBJ2-1; 9 bases are shared with TRBD1. This CDR3 has 15 amino acids. Germline CDR1 SQVTM, CDR2 ANQGSEA. The junction had 9 bases not matched to a gene; V was cut back by 2 bases and J by 7 bases. The CDR3 DNA reads TGCAGCGTTGAAAGTGCAGGGACAGGGAGGAATGAGCAGTTCTTC. It specifies CSVESAGTGRNEQFF.

The chain recombines TRBV6-1 with TRBJ2-5; D not resolved. Germline V gene lookup returns CDR1 MNHNS and CDR2 SASEGT. Trimming took off 0 bases at V and 5 bases at J, with 7 bases between the two ends. The CDR3 covers 13 residues. CDR3 loop: CASSEAAKETQYF. CDR3 DNA: TGTGCCAGCAGTGAAGCGGCAAAGGAGACCCAGTACTTC.

This clone was picked up one time. This chain connects TRBV4-1 to TRBJ1-3; 7 bases are a match to TRBD1. Per germline, CDR1 MGHRA and CDR2 YSYEKL. This CDR3 is 16 amino acids long. V shed 3 bases, J shed 0 bases, and the junction held 5 bases outside the gene matches. The CDR3 loop is CASSQTGTSSGNTIYF. In nucleotides, the CDR3 is TGCGCCAGCAGCCAGACAGGGACCAGCTCTGGAAACACCATATATTTT.

The chain recombines TRBV15 with TRBJ1-2; 9 bases align to TRBD1. Unmatched junction bases numbered 1, after V lost 3 bases and J lost 2 bases. Looked up from germline, CDR1 is LNHNV and CDR2 is YYDKDF (reference sequence). The CDR3 has 14 amino acids. The CDR3 coding sequence is TGTGCCACCAGCAGTGACAGGGGGAACTATGGCTACACCTTC. This sequence encodes CATSSDRGNYGYTF.

The chain has TRBV11-3 and TRBJ2-3; perhaps TRBD2 as D (6 bases). The CDR3 covers 13 residues. Trimming removed 2 bases at V and 8 bases at J, with 11 bases between. In germline, CDR1 is SGHNT, CDR2 YENEEA. The CDR3 region is CASSLLQGGTQYF. CDR3 DNA sequence: TGTGCCAGCAGCTTACTTCAGGGAGGTACGCAGTATTTT.

This clone has a handful of counts. The chain uses TRBV7-8 and TRBJ1-1; TRBD1 is a possible D gene (6 bases). The CDR3 contains 13 residues. Germline V gene lookup returns CDR1 SGHVS and CDR2 FQNEAQ. The V end was cut by 4 bases, the J end by 6 bases, with 12 bases between. The CDR3 loop is CASSSGAGAEAFF. Here the CDR3 DNA reads TGTGCCAGCAGCTCAGGGGCGGGGGCTGAAGCTTTCTTT.

The rearrangement joins TRBV7-9 to TRBJ2-1, with a possible D match to TRBD1 (5 bases). V shed 6 bases and J shed 6 bases, with 12 bases lying between them. Germline V CDR1 and CDR2: SEHNR, FQNEAQ (reference sequence). This CDR3 has 13 amino acids. Here the CDR3 reads CASRSPQGNEQFF. DNA of the CDR3: TGTGCCAGCAGATCTCCCCAGGGCAATGAGCAGTTCTTC.

This sequence joins TRBV10-3 and TRBJ2-7; D is possibly TRBD1 (5 bases). Trimming removed 3 bases at V and 5 bases at J, with 17 bases between. CDR1 and CDR2 (germline): ENHRY, SYGVKD. There are 15 residues in the CDR3. In DNA form, the CDR3 reads TGTGCCATCAGTGATGATGCGGCAGGGTCGAACGAGCAGTACTTC. Its translation is CAISDDAAGSNEQYF.

This chain uses TRBV5-6 with TRBJ1-5, with TRBD1 identical over 7 bases. V gave up 0 bases and J gave up 6 bases; unmatched junction bases: 3. CDR1 and CDR2 (germline): SGHDT, YYEEEE. This CDR3 contains 14 residues. In DNA, the CDR3 is TGTGCCAGCAGCTTGGGCCAGGGGGTTCAGCCCCAGCATTTT. Its protein product is CASSLGQGVQPQHF.

The chain combines TRBV28 with TRBJ2-1, with D unresolved. Germline V gene lookup returns CDR1 MDHEN and CDR2 SYDVKM. This CDR3 is 14 amino acids long. Deletions cut 8 bases from V and 0 bases from J, with 11 bases between. The CDR3 sequence is CASARLYSYNEQFF. The CDR3, as DNA: TGTGCCAGCGCGAGGCTCTACTCCTACAATGAGCAGTTCTTC.

V and J are TRBV11-2 and TRBJ1-1; D might be TRBD1 (5 bases). This CDR3 comprises 14 residues. V was pared by 4 bases and J by 1 base, with 10 bases between. Germline CDR1 reads SGHAT; CDR2 reads FQNNGV. CDR3 nucleotide sequence: TGTGCCAGCAGCTGGGGCCGGGCGAACACTGAAGCTTTCTTT. It translates to CASSWGRANTEAFF.